One T cell receptor beta chain is described in this entry. Gene names refer to mouse genes. The sequenced fragment ends 1 residue before the CDR3 boundary, so the rest is inferred from the germline J gene. Clones were sequenced by immunoSEQ multiplex PCR, and TCRdb holds only the in-frame ones, with some missing. The table lists thousands of clones, roughly 34% of them singletons. The sample belongs to a study of tissue T cells after allogeneic stem cell transplantation. CDR3 length: 14 residues. The V gene's germline CDR1 is KGHPV and CDR2 FQNQEV (reference sequence). V lost 3 bases and J 3 bases, leaving 6 bases between the germline ends. Documented time point: mouse harvest day 14 after allogeneic transplant. Mouse grafts combined 10^7 T-cell-depleted bone marrow cells with 10^6 splenic CD5+ T cells.

Material: skin. This TCR was sampled from a female BALB/c mouse given C57BL/6 T cells with graft-versus-host disease after an allogeneic hematopoietic cell transplant. This chain joins TRBV26 and TRBJ1-6; D not resolved. TRBJ1-6 is noted as an ORF with a role that remains uncertain. The DNA read from the CDR3 is TGTGCCAGCAGTCTTTCAAACTATAATTCGCCCCTCTAC. Protein: CASSLSNYNSPLY. The entire CDR3 protein reads CASSLSNYNSPLYF.